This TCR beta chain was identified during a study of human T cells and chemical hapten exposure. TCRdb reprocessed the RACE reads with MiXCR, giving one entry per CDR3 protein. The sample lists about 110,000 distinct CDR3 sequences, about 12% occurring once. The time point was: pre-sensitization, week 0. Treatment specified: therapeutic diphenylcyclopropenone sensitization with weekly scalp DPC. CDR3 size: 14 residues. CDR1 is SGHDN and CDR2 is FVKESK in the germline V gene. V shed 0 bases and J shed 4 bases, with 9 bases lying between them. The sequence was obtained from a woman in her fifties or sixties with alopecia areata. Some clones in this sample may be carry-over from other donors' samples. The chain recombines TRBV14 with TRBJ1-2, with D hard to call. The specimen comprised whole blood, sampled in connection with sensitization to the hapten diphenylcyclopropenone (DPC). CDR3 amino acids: CASSQDLGSYGYTF. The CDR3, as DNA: TGTGCCAGCAGCCAAGACTTGGGCTCCTATGGCTACACCTTC.